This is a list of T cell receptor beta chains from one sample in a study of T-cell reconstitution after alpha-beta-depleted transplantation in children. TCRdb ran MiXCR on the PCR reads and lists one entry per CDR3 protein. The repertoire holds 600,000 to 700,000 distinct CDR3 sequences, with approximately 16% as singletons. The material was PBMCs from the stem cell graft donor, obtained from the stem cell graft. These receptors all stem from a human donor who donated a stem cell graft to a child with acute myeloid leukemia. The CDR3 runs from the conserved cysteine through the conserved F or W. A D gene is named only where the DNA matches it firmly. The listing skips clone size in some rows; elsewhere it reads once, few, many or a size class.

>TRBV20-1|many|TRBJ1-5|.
TGCAGTGCTCAGCGTAGCAATCAGCCCCAGCATTTT
CSAQRSNQPQHF
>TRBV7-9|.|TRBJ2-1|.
TGTGCCAGCAGCCCCTCACAGGGTGGGGAGCAGTTCTTC
CASSPSQGGEQFF
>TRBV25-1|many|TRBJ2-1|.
TGTGCCAGCAGTGAGGGTATAGGGAGTAATGAGCAGTTCTTC
CASSEGIGSNEQFF
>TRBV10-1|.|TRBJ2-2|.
TGCGCCAGCAAAGGGGGAACGAACACCGGGGAGCTGTTTTTT
CASKGGTNTGELFF
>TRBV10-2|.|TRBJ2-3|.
TGCGCCAGCACTTGGACTACTAGCACAGATACGCAGTATTTT
CASTWTTSTDTQYF
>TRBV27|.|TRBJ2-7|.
TGTGCCAGCAGCTTGCAGGGCATGGAGCAGTACTTC
CASSLQGMEQYF
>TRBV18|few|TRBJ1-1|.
TGTGCCAGCTCACCCGGGGCGGGATGGAACACTGAAGCTTTCTTT
CASSPGAGWNTEAFF
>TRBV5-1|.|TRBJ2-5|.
TGCGCCAGCAGCTTGGGACTGAGGGCAGAGACCCAGTACTTC
CASSLGLRAETQYF
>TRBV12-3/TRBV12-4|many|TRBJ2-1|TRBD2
TGTGCCAGCAGTAACTGGGACTACTACAATGAGCAGTTCTTC
CASSNWDYYNEQFF
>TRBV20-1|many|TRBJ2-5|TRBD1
TGCAGTGCTAGTTCCGGGACAGGGGCTTCAGAGACCCAGTACTTC
CSASSGTGASETQYF
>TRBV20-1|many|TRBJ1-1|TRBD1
TGCAGTGCTAGATCCCAGGGGGGCAAAGCTTTCTTT
CSARSQGGKAFF
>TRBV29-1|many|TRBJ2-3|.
TGCAGCGGGGCAAGGGGTAGGGGGGATACGCAGTATTTT
CSGARGRGDTQYF
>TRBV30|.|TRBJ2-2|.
TGTGCCTGGAGCGACGGTCTAGACGGAGACGCTACGCAGCTGTTTTTT
CAWSDGLDGDATQLFF
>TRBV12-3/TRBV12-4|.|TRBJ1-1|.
TGTGCCAGCAGTTTTTTTGCAGGAAACACTGAAGCTTTCTTT
CASSFFAGNTEAFF
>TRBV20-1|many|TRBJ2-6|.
TGCAGTGCTTGGGACGCGGCCTCTGGGGCCAACGTCCTGACTTTC
CSAWDAASGANVLTF
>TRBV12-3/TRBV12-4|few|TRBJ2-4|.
TGTGCCAGCAGCATGCGGGCAGCCAAAAACATTCAGTACTTC
CASSMRAAKNIQYF
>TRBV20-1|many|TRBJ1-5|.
TGCAGTGCTAGAGATATACAGGGAGTGGGCAATCAGCCCCAGCATTTT
CSARDIQGVGNQPQHF
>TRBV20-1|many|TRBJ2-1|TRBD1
TGCAGTGCTAGATCGACGGACAGGGCCGATGAGCAGTTCTTC
CSARSTDRADEQFF
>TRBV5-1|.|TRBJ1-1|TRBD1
TGCGCCAGCAGCTGGGCCGGGACAGGGGAAAACACTGAAGCTTTCTTT
CASSWAGTGENTEAFF
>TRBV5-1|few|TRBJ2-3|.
TGCGCCAGCAGCTTCACAGCCCGACGAGACACAGATACGCAGTATTTT
CASSFTARRDTDTQYF
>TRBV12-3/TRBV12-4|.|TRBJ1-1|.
TGTGCCAGCACCAGAACTCCACAGGGAAGGACTGAAGCTTTCTTT
CASTRTPQGRTEAFF
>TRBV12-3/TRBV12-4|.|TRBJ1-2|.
TGTGCCAGCAGTTACCGGGACACTGGGTTCACCCTCTTC
CASSYRDTGFTLF
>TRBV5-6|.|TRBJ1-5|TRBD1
TGTGCCAGCAGCTCGGACAGGGGGCTGTGGAATCAGCCCCAGCATTTT
CASSSDRGLWNQPQHF
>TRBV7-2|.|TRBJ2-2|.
TGTGCCAGCAGCTTCCAAGGACGAGCTCAGACCGGGGAGCTGTTTTTT
CASSFQGRAQTGELFF
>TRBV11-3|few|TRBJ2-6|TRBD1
TGTGCCAGCAGGCTCCAAGGTCTCGGGACAGGACACTCTGGGGCCAACGTCCTGACTTTC
CASRLQGLGTGHSGANVLTF
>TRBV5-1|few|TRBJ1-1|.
TGCGCCAGCAGCGGGGGGGAAACTGAAGCTTTCTTT
CASSGGETEAFF
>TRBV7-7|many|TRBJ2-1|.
TGTGCCAGCAGCATATCCGAGGGAGGCAATGAGCAGTTCTTC
CASSISEGGNEQFF
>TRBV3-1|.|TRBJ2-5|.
TGTGCCAGCAGCCCAGGATACCTCAGCGAGACCCAGTACTTC
CASSPGYLSETQYF
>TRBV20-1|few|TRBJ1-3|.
TGCAGTGCCTTCACAGGTGGAAACACCATATATTTT
CSAFTGGNTIYF
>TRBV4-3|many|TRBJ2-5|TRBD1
TGCGCCAGCAGCCAAGGGGACAACAGGGGTGAGACCCAGTACTTC
CASSQGDNRGETQYF
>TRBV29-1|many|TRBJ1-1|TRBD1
TGCAGCGTAGGACAGGGTGGGGATCGCGCTTTCTTT
CSVGQGGDRAFF
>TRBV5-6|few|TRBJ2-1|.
TGTGCCAGCAGCCCTGGCCCGGGCAATGAGCAGTTCTTC
CASSPGPGNEQFF
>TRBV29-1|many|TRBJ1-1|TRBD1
TGCAGCGTTGACATAGGACAGGCCGCGGGAGCTTTCTTT
CSVDIGQAAGAFF
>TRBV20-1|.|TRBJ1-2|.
TGCAGCATTAGCAGGGTGTATGGCTACACCTTC
CSISRVYGYTF
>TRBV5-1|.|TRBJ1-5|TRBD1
TGCGCCAGCAGCTTTTCCGGGACAGGCAATCAGCCCCAGCATTTT
CASSFSGTGNQPQHF
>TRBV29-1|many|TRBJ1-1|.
TGCAGCGTTGGCCCAACGACCGGGGTAGCTGAAGCTTTCTTT
CSVGPTTGVAEAFF
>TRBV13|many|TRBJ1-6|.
TGTGCCAGCAGCCCCGGACGGGGGGGGGCCTATAATTCACCCCTCCACTTT
CASSPGRGGAYNSPLHF
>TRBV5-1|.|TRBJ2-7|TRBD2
TGCGCCAGCAGCCCGGGACTAGCGGGGGTGGCCTACGAGCAGTACTTC
CASSPGLAGVAYEQYF
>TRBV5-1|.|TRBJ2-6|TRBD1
TGCGCCAGCAGACGAACTCAGGGGGCTGGGGCCAACGTCCTGACTTTC
CASRRTQGAGANVLTF
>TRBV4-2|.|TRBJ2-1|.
TGTGCCAGCAGCCAAGAAACAGGTTCGGATGAGCAGTTCTTC
CASSQETGSDEQFF
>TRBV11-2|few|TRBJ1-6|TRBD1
TGTGCCAGCAGCTTGGACTCAGGGGGCGCTTCACCCCTCCACTTT
CASSLDSGGASPLHF
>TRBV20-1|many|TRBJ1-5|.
TGCAGTGCTAGAGATCATAGCAGCAATCAGCCCCAGCATTTT
CSARDHSSNQPQHF
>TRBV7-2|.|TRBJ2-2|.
TGTGCCAGCAGCTTTCTAGGGGTTCGACAGAAAGGGGAGCTGTTTTTT
CASSFLGVRQKGELFF
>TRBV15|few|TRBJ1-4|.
TGTGCCACCAGCAGAGCCTCTCCTAATGAAAAACTGTTTTTT
CATSRASPNEKLFF
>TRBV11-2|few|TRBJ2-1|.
TGTGCCAGCAGCTTACTGCAGGTTCAGATCTTC
CASSLLQVQIF
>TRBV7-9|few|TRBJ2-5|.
TGTGCCAGCGGGAAGGGGGTGGAGGAGACCCAGTACTTC
CASGKGVEETQYF